These T cell receptor beta chains were read from a single sample in a study of blood T cell repertoires in COVID-19. Libraries were prepared by immunoSEQ multiplex PCR; TCRdb keeps only in-frame clonotypes and omits some of them. The sample contains about 99,000 clones, approximately 85% of which appear only once. The sequencing sample was made of peripheral blood. These receptors were obtained from a man aged 60-69 years with acute or convalescent COVID-19. Both conserved end residues are trimmed from each CDR3. Each record gives: V gene, CDR3 protein.

>TRBV5-1
ASSLVQLNTEAF
>TRBV3-1/TRBV3-2
ASSQDRETQY
>TRBV18
ASSPSGSPETQY
>TRBV3-1/TRBV3-2
ASSQPGTSGYEQY
>TRBV27
ASSPQVSYEQY
>TRBV5-6
ASSLEAQGHRGAV
>TRBV5-6
ASSPNLDSGNTIY
>TRBV30
AWSGASSNQPQH
>TRBV11-2
ASSLPGTGVYEQY
>TRBV6-5
ASSYERAGVAF